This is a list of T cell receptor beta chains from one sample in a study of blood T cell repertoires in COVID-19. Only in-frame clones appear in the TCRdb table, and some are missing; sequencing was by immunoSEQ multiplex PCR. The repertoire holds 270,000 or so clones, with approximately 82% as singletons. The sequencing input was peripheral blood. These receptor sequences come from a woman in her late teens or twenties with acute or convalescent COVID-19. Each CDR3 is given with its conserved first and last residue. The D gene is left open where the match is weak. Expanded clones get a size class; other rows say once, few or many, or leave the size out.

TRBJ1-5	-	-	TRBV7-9	CASSLGGINQPQHF	TGTGCCAGCAGCTTAGGCGGGATCAATCAGCCCCAGCATTTT
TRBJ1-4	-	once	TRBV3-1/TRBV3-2	CASSPMTTTNEKLFF	TGTGCCAGCAGCCCGATGACAACAACTAATGAAAAACTGTTTTTT
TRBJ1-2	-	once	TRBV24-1	CATSDPTGFHGYTF	TGTGCCACCAGTGACCCTACAGGGTTCCATGGCTACACCTTC
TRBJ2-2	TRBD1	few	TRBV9	CASSAPQGATGELFF	TGTGCCAGCAGCGCCCCCCAGGGGGCGACCGGGGAGCTGTTTTTT
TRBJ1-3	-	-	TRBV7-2	CASSPSGSGNTIYF	TGTGCCAGCAGCCCCTCGGGCTCTGGAAACACCATATATTTT
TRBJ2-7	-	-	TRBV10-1	CASSERTDYEQYF	TGCGCCAGCAGTGAAAGGACAGATTACGAGCAGTACTTC
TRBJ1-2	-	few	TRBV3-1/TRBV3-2	CASSQAIISDYGYTF	TGTGCCAGCAGCCAAGCTATAATCAGCGACTATGGCTACACCTTC
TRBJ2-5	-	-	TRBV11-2	CASSSAETQYF	TGTGCCAGCAGCTCCGCGGAGACCCAGTACTTC
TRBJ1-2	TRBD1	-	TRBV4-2	CASSQDGRGHGGYTF	TGTGCCAGCAGCCAAGATGGAAGGGGGCATGGAGGCTACACCTTC
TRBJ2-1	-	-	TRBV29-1	CSVETEDYNEQFF	TGCAGCGTTGAGACGGAGGATTACAATGAGCAGTTCTTC
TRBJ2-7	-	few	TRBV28	CASNQAAYEQYF	TGTGCCAGCAATCAGGCCGCCTACGAGCAGTACTTC
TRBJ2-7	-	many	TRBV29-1	CSVASPEQYF	TGCAGCGTAGCTAGTCCCGAGCAGTACTTC
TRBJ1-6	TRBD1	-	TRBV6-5	CATRTGVNSPLHF	TGTGCCACCCGGACAGGGGTGAATTCACCCCTCCACTTT
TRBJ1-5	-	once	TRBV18	CASSQREEKFGNQPQHF	TGTGCCAGCTCACAACGCGAGGAGAAATTTGGCAATCAGCCCCAGCATTTT
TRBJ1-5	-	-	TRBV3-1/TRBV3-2	CASCPEYDFQPQHF	TGTGCCAGCTGCCCCGAGTACGACTTTCAGCCCCAGCATTTT
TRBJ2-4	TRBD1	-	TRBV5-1	CASSPGTGIMGIQYF	TGCGCCAGCAGCCCCGGGACAGGGATTATGGGCATTCAGTACTTC
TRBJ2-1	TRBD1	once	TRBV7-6	CASSSRDRGSRPNEQFF	TGTGCCAGCAGCAGCAGGGACAGGGGAAGTAGGCCCAATGAGCAGTTCTTC
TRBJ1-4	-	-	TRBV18	CASSPGQNEKLFF	TGTGCCAGCTCACCTGGACAGAATGAAAAACTGTTTTTT
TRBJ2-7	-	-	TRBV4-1	CASSQDPGRFYEQYF	TGCGCCAGCAGCCAAGATCCCGGGAGATTCTACGAGCAGTACTTC